This T cell receptor (beta chain) emerged from a study of CD8 T cells in Susac syndrome. Study-wide findings and caveats: The study recognized that its TCR sequencing and HLA analysis covered a relatively small number of individuals.

The multiple sclerosis controls were treatment-naive patients with relapsing-remitting disease that was stable or active. TEMRA cells were FACS-enriched, while CD8+ and CD4+ T cells were negatively isolated. Reverse transcription of about 0.45 to 1 ug RNA was performed with random hexamers. immunoSEQ multiplex PCR amplified TCR beta CDR3 across 54 Vbeta, 13 Jbeta. Via MiXCR, TCRdb re-called the immunoSEQ multiplex PCR reads, giving one row per CDR3 protein. Here the sample spans hundreds of thousands of distinct CDR3 sequences, over 75% being singletons. Note on this clonotype: Its antigen is unidentified.

The specimen sequenced was CD8+ T cells from PBMCs. This receptor was obtained from a human donor with multiple sclerosis.

The CDR3 reads CARTETQYF. CDR3 in DNA: TGTGCCAGAACGGAGACCCAGTACTTC. This chain links TRBV11-2 with TRBJ2-5; no clear D. This CDR3 is 9 amino acids long. The germline V and J ends were trimmed by 9 bases and 5 bases, with 4 bases remaining between them. Germline CDR1 reads SGHAT; CDR2 reads FQNNGV.